A single sample gave rise to the 5 T cell receptor beta chains below, sequenced in a study of shared clonotypes between healthy human individuals. The method was immunoSEQ multiplex PCR; TCRdb's version includes in-frame clones alone and lacks a portion of them. The data contain 1,500,000 or so clones, less than 99% of them singletons. Sequencing used naive CD4+ T cells sorted from blood. The subset is: CD45RA+ positively selected. The receptors were sampled from a man between 25 and 39 years old in good health.

The chain has TRBV29-1 and TRBJ2-3, with TRBD1 identical over 10 bases. V lost 4 bases to trimming and J lost 3 bases; unmatched junction nucleotides: 13. Germline V gives CDR1 SQVTM, CDR2 ANQGSEA. There are 17 residues in the CDR3. CDR3: CSVGGPSGTGATDTQYF. The CDR3 nucleotides are TGCAGCGTTGGAGGCCCGAGCGGGACAGGGGCTACAGATACGCAGTATTTT.

The J gene is TRBJ2-5, the V gene TRBV29-1; D is possibly TRBD1 (5 bases). The germline V gene encodes CDR1 SQVTM and CDR2 ANQGSEA. CDR3 size: 15 residues. V lost 7 bases and J 2 bases, leaving 20 bases between the germline ends. The CDR3 DNA reads as TGCAGCGCCCACAGGTTTCTCATGGCTCAAGAGACCCAGTACTTC. It codes for CSAHRFLMAQETQYF.

The rearrangement uses TRBV9 and TRBJ1-2; 11 nucleotides line up with TRBD1. The V segment lost 3 bases and the J segment 7 bases; nucleotides outside the gene matches: 8. Germline V gene lookup returns CDR1 SGDLS and CDR2 YYNGEE. CDR3 size: 15 residues. The CDR3 region is CASSDLWTGGGGYTF. CDR3 DNA: TGTGCCAGCAGCGACCTTTGGACAGGGGGCGGTGGCTACACCTTC.

V gene TRBV6-1 combines with J gene TRBJ1-2, with D unresolved. There are 15 residues in the CDR3. The germline V gene encodes CDR1 MNHNS and CDR2 SASEGT. With 2 bases removed from V and 1 base from J, the gap between germline ends came to 11 bases. CDR3 DNA: TGTGCCAGCAGTGAACTCCCGACACTTAACTATGGCTACACCTTC. Its translation: CASSELPTLNYGYTF.

V and J are TRBV18 and TRBJ1-3, with no clear D. Germline CDR1 is KGHSH and CDR2 is LQKENI. The CDR3 covers 15 residues. Trimming pared 6 bases from V and 4 bases from J, leaving 16 bases between. The DNA of the CDR3 is TGTGCCAGCTCCCGTACTGACGGCTCGGGAAACACCATATATTTT. It specifies CASSRTDGSGNTIYF.